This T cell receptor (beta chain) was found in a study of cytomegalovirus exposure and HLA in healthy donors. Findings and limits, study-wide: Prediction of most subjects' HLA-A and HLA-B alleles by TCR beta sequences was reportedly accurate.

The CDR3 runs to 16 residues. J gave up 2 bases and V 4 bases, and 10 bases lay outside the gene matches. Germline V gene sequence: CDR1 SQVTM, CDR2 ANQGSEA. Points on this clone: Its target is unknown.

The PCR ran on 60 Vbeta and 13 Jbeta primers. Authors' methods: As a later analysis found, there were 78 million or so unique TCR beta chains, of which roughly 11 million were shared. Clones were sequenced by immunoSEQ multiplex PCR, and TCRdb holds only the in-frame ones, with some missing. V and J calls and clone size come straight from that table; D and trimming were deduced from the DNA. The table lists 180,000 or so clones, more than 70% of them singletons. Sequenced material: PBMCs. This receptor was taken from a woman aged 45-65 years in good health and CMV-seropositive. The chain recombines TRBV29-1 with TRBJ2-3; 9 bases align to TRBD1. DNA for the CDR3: TGCAGCGTTGTATTAGGGACAGGGATCCTCACAGATACGCAGTATTTT. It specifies CSVVLGTGILTDTQYF.